Following are 28 T cell receptor beta chains from one sample sequenced in a study of CD8 T cells in ankylosing spondylitis. TCRdb reprocessed the 5' RACE reads with MiXCR, giving one entry per CDR3 protein. The sample has 200,000 to 300,000 distinct CDR3 sequences; over 9.5% are singletons. The specimen sequenced was blood, either unsorted or a sorted T cell fraction (not recorded which). These receptors were obtained from a male donor with ankylosing spondylitis or in good health (not recorded which).

The sample holds many counts of this clonotype. The rearrangement joins TRBV21-1 to TRBJ1-6. TRBV21-1 is given as a pseudogene. The CDR3 runs 18 residues. As DNA, the CDR3 is TGTGCCAGCAGCAAAGTTTTTTCGGAGGGAATTTGCAATTCACCCCTCCACTTT. It translates to CASSKVFSEGICNSPLHF.

This clonotype showed up many times. V gene TRBV3-1 combines with J gene TRBJ2-7, with 7 positions matching TRBD1. The ends lost 4 bases at V and 0 bases at J; junction bases unmatched: 9. The CDR3 totals 16 residues. Germline V gene sequence: CDR1 LGHDT, CDR2 YNNKEL (reference sequence). The DNA of the CDR3 is TGTGCCAGCAGCCGCGCCACGGGGACAGCCTCCTACGAGCAGTACTTC. It codes for CASSRATGTASYEQYF.

This clonotype was found many times. The chain combines TRBV7-2 with TRBJ2-2, with D possibly TRBD1 on 5 matching bases. This CDR3 spans 14 amino acids. CDR1 is SGHTA, CDR2 FQGNSA, per germline. V lost 3 bases and J lost 1, with 6 bases in between. CDR3 residues: CASSLGRNTGELFF. For the CDR3, the DNA is TGTGCCAGCAGCTTGGGGCGGAACACCGGGGAGCTGTTTTTT.

This clonotype was seen repeatedly, ten times or more. This chain uses TRBV5-1 with TRBJ1-1, with D maybe TRBD1 (5 bases). The germline gives CDR1 SGHRS, CDR2 YFSETQ. Trimming left V 2 bases short and J 2 bases short, with 7 bases between. This CDR3 region has 13 residues. DNA of the CDR3: TGCGCCAGCAGCTTTGACAGAAACACTGAAGCTTTCTTT. Its translation: CASSFDRNTEAFF.

This clonotype came up many times. The chain is built from TRBV20-1 and TRBJ2-1; 10 bases line up with TRBD1. Germline lookup yields CDR1 DFQATT and CDR2 SNEGSKA (reference sequence). V gave up 3 bases and J gave up 5 bases; unmatched junction bases: 1. The CDR3 extends over 13 amino acids. CDR3 sequence: CSARDRGDNEQFF. CDR3 coding DNA: TGCAGTGCTAGGGACAGGGGGGACAATGAGCAGTTCTTC.

This clonotype has a count of ten or more. The chain carries TRBV6-5 and TRBJ1-1; weak D call: TRBD1 (6 bases). Germline V gives CDR1 MNHEY, CDR2 SVGAGI. V was shortened by 4 bases and J by 7 bases, with 16 bases between the two germline ends. The CDR3 runs 14 residues. The CDR3 loop reads CASSSRGGPSEAFF. CDR3 nucleotide sequence: TGTGCCAGCAGTTCCCGAGGGGGGCCCAGTGAAGCTTTCTTT.

The V and J genes are TRBV2 and TRBJ2-2; 8 bases align to TRBD1. The germline CDR1 and CDR2 sequences are SNHLY and FYNNEI. J gave up 4 bases and V 4 bases, and 8 bases lay outside the gene matches. This CDR3 comprises 16 residues. CDR3 bases: TGTGCCAGCAGTGTTGGGCAGGGGGCCGTCACCGGGGAGCTGTTTTTT. Translated, it gives CASSVGQGAVTGELFF.

This clonotype was detected many times. V usage is TRBV5-1 and J usage is TRBJ2-7; D might be TRBD1 (5 bases). Looked up from germline, CDR1 is SGHRS and CDR2 is YFSETQ. The CDR3 consists of 13 residues. V gave up 3 bases and J gave up 7 bases, with 14 bases separating them. The CDR3 DNA is TGCGCCAGCAGCTCCTACCAGGGTTATGAGCAGTACTTC. It encodes CASSSYQGYEQYF.

This clonotype showed up many times. The chain recombines TRBV19 with TRBJ1-5; D is uncertain. This CDR3 has 13 amino acids. Trimming stripped 3 bases from V and 4 bases from J, with 7 bases between. The germline CDR1 and CDR2 sequences are LNHDA and SQIVND (reference sequence). For the CDR3, the DNA is TGTGCCAGTAGTATTCAGGTGAATCAGCCCCAGCATTTT. Its translation is CASSIQVNQPQHF.

J is TRBJ2-1 and V is TRBV20-1; D is uncertain. The germline CDR1 and CDR2 sequences are DFQATT and SNEGSKA (reference sequence). The germline V and J ends were trimmed by 5 bases and 8 bases, with 13 bases remaining between them. The CDR3 contains 12 residues. The chain's CDR3 is CSAPRIEDEQFF. CDR3 in DNA: TGCAGTGCTCCGCGTATAGAAGATGAGCAGTTCTTC.

This clonotype appeared many times. The gene calls are TRBV4-1 and TRBJ1-1, with 8 bases matching TRBD1. Trimming took 5 bases from V and 1 from J; bases not matched to a gene: 9. Germline V lookup: CDR1 MGHRA, CDR2 YSYEKL. The CDR3 has 16 amino acids. As DNA, the CDR3 is TGCGCCAGCAGCATCTTAGGGACAGGACCGAACACTGAAGCTTTCTTT. Amino acid sequence: CASSILGTGPNTEAFF.

In its sample, this clonotype was seen many times. The chain carries TRBV28 and TRBJ1-2; D is unresolved. V was clipped by 7 bases and J by 0 bases, with 12 bases between them. The germline CDR1 and CDR2 sequences are MDHEN and SYDVKM. CDR3 size: 14 residues. For the CDR3, the DNA is TGTGCCAGCAACCCTCAGGTCACTAACTATGGCTACACCTTC. It yields the protein CASNPQVTNYGYTF.

This clonotype was observed many times. The chain employs TRBV29-1 and TRBJ2-5; maybe TRBD2 (5 bases). Germline V gene data show CDR1 as SQVTM and CDR2 as ANQGSEA. This CDR3 is built from 12 residues. Trimming removed 8 bases at V and 3 bases at J, with 13 bases between. The CDR3 DNA reads as TGCAGCATAGGACTTTCAAAAGAGACCCAGTACTTC. It codes for CSIGLSKETQYF.

This clonotype was recorded many times. The chain recombines TRBV7-9 with TRBJ1-2; tentatively, D is TRBD1 (5 bases). V was pared by 8 bases and J by 0 bases, with 10 bases between. Germline V lookup: CDR1 SEHNR, CDR2 FQNEAQ (reference sequence). The CDR3 length is 13 residues. The CDR3 reads CASEGQANYGYTF. The CDR3 region has the DNA TGTGCCAGCGAGGGGCAAGCTAACTATGGCTACACCTTC.

This clonotype was recorded a few times. V and J are TRBV12-3 or TRBV12-4 and TRBJ1-4, with 10 bases matching TRBD1. V shed 5 bases and J 6 bases; nucleotides not matched to a gene: 9. CDR3 length: 16 residues. The CDR3 nucleotides read TGTGCCAGCAGTCCCATAACCGGGACAGGGGATGAAAAACTGTTTTTT. Its translation: CASSPITGTGDEKLFF.

This clonotype occurred many times. The chain combines TRBV5-1 with TRBJ1-1; D gene ambiguous. Trimming shortened V by 0 bases and J by 1 base, and 13 bases separated the two germline ends. Germline CDR1 reads SGHRS; CDR2 reads YFSETQ. The CDR3 spans 16 residues. CDR3 coding DNA: TGCGCCAGCAGCTTGGGACACCAGATGCCGAACACTGAAGCTTTCTTT. Amino acids: CASSLGHQMPNTEAFF.

This clonotype occurred many times. The V call is TRBV10-3, the J call TRBJ1-1; D is ambiguous. This CDR3 is 14 amino acids long. Germline V gene lookup returns CDR1 ENHRY and CDR2 SYGVKD. V lost 7 bases to trimming and J lost 1 base, with 13 bases between them. CDR3 amino acids: CAITRTGQNTEAFF. Here the CDR3 DNA reads TGTGCCATCACCAGGACCGGGCAGAACACTGAAGCTTTCTTT.

This clonotype was counted at least ten times. V usage is TRBV29-1 and J usage is TRBJ1-2, with TRBD1 identical over 8 bases. This CDR3 is 13 amino acids long. After removal of 7 bases from V and 0 bases from J, the junction contained 4 bases not matched to a gene. The germline gives CDR1 SQVTM, CDR2 ANQGSEA. The CDR3 DNA reads as TGCAGCGGAGAGGACAGGGCTAACTATGGCTACACCTTC. It encodes CSGEDRANYGYTF.

This clonotype has more than one count but fewer than ten. DNA of the CDR3: TGTGCCTGGGGACTAGCGGGAGGTAGCTCCTACAATGAGCAGTTCTTC. As protein: CAWGLAGGSSYNEQFF. This chain uses TRBV30 with TRBJ2-1, with 14 bases fitting TRBD2. J lost 0 bases, V lost 5 bases, and 3 bases had no gene match. The CDR3 length is 16 residues. Per germline, CDR1 GTSNPN and CDR2 SVGIG (reference sequence). Full variable domain (rest looked up from reference TRBV30 and TRBJ2-1): SQTIHQWPATLVQPVGSPLSLECTVEGTSNPNLYWYRQAAGRGLQLLFYSVGIGQISSEVPQNLSASRPQDRQFILSSKKLLLSDSGFYLCAWGLAGGSSYNEQFFGPGTRLTVL.

This clonotype was seen ten or more times. The V gene is TRBV2, the J gene TRBJ2-2; D is uncertain. Germline V gene lookup returns CDR1 SNHLY and CDR2 FYNNEI. The CDR3 extends over 15 amino acids. V was cut by 4 bases and J by 2 bases, with 11 bases left in between. The CDR3 here is CASSGEGGNTGELFF. In DNA form, the CDR3 reads TGTGCCAGCAGTGGTGAAGGCGGAAACACCGGGGAGCTGTTTTTT.

In its sample, this clonotype was seen many times. The chain links TRBV7-8 to TRBJ2-2, with 8 bases aligning to TRBD2. There are 16 residues in the CDR3. After removal of 4 bases from V and 2 bases from J, the junction contained 6 bases not matched to a gene. Germline CDR1 SGHVS, CDR2 FQNEAQ. CDR3 sequence reads: CASSSRSGSNTGELFF. The CDR3 DNA follows: TGTGCCAGCAGCTCCCGAAGCGGGAGTAACACCGGGGAGCTGTTTTTT.

The rearrangement joins TRBV20-1 to TRBJ2-7; D gene ambiguous. The V gene lost 1 base and the J gene lost 4 bases, with 20 bases spanning the gap. Germline CDR1 and CDR2: DFQATT and SNEGSKA (reference sequence). The CDR3 loop spans 16 amino acids. The CDR3 DNA is TGCAGTGCTAGAGGTCCTTACTCGACACTACTTTACGAGCAGTACTTC. Encoded protein: CSARGPYSTLLYEQYF.

This clonotype was counted at least ten times. This chain uses TRBV12-3 or TRBV12-4 with TRBJ2-7; unclear D gene. The CDR3 covers 13 residues. Trimming took off 5 bases at V and 1 base at J, with 9 bases between the two ends. The CDR3 region is CASSDGPSYEQYF. CDR3 in DNA: TGTGCCAGCAGTGACGGCCCTTCCTACGAGCAGTACTTC.

Many counts were recorded for this clonotype. This chain uses TRBV5-1 with TRBJ2-4; D is uncertain. Between the trimmed V and J ends, which lost 5 bases and 7 bases, there was a span of 22 bases. Germline V CDR1 and CDR2: SGHRS, YFSETQ. The CDR3 sequence is 16 residues long. The CDR3 region has the DNA TGCGCCAGCAGTTCTGGGGAAATAACCAAATGGAACATTCAGTACTTC. Protein product: CASSSGEITKWNIQYF.

This clonotype has a count of ten or more. V gene TRBV29-1 combines with J gene TRBJ2-3; possible D gene TRBD2, 5 bases. The CDR3 is 14 residues long. Trimming took 4 bases from V and 3 from J, leaving 14 bases between them. Germline assignment: CDR1 SQVTM and CDR2 ANQGSEA. The CDR3 DNA is TGCAGCGTTGGGTGGGGTAGGGAGACAGATACGCAGTATTTT. It encodes CSVGWGRETDTQYF.

This clonotype was counted between two and nine times. The chain employs TRBV7-9 and TRBJ2-3; D is possibly TRBD1 (5 bases). The CDR3 spans 14 residues. V gave up 3 bases and J gave up 9 bases, with 16 bases separating them. The germline V gene encodes CDR1 SEHNR and CDR2 FQNEAQ (reference sequence). CDR3 DNA: TGTGCCAGCAGCTTCCCAGGATGGGGCGAAACGCAGTATTTT. Its translation: CASSFPGWGETQYF.

This clonotype was counted at least ten times. V is TRBV20-1 and J is TRBJ1-1; D is ambiguous. The CDR3 consists of 12 residues. V lost 6 bases, J lost 2 bases, and 10 bases lay in between. Germline values: CDR1 DFQATT, CDR2 SNEGSKA (reference sequence). CDR3 amino acids: CSALDQNTEAFF. The CDR3 DNA reads TGCAGTGCCTTAGACCAAAACACTGAAGCTTTCTTT.

CDR3 sequence: CASSYSGVSPYGYTF. The CDR3 coding sequence is TGTGCCAGCAGTTACTCAGGTGTCAGCCCCTATGGCTACACCTTC. The genes are TRBV6-5 and TRBJ1-2, with D uncertain. Trimming took 0 bases from V and 4 from J, leaving 12 bases between them. The V gene's germline CDR1 is MNHEY and CDR2 SVGAGI. The CDR3 covers 15 residues.